These 31 T cell receptor beta chains originate from one sample sequenced in a study of T-cell memory formation after mild COVID-19. TCRdb processed the 5' RACE reads anew with MiXCR; each CDR3 protein has one entry. The table records approximately 98,000 distinct CDR3 sequences, 15% to 20% of them present only once. Sequenced material: PBMCs or a T cell subset sorted from them (not recorded which). The source of these receptors is a young man who had mild COVID-19 (a few samples of this study predate the infection). Cell type and time point are not known.

This chain links TRBV6-1 with TRBJ1-5, with D maybe TRBD1 (5 bases). The V gene lost 2 bases and the J gene lost 6 bases, with 11 bases spanning the gap. Germline V lookup: CDR1 MNHNS, CDR2 SASEGT. This CDR3 is built from 14 residues. Written as DNA, the CDR3 is TGTGCCAGCAGTGAACGGGGGAACGGTCAGCCCCAGCATTTT. It is translated as CASSERGNGQPQHF.

This clonotype was seen a handful of times. This chain links TRBV7-2 with TRBJ1-1, with TRBD1 identical over 9 bases. Germline assignment: CDR1 SGHTA and CDR2 FQGNSA. The CDR3 is made up of 14 amino acids. With 7 bases clipped from V and 5 bases from J, the junction kept 8 bases outside the gene matches. The CDR3 is CASIRDREGTEAFF. The CDR3 DNA reads as TGTGCCAGCATACGGGACAGGGAGGGGACTGAAGCTTTCTTT.

The rearrangement joins TRBV7-9 to TRBJ1-6; D possibly corresponds to TRBD1 (5 bases). From germline, CDR1 is SEHNR and CDR2 FQNEAQ (reference sequence). The CDR3 is 16 amino acids. The V gene lost 0 bases and the J gene lost 11 bases, with 17 bases spanning the gap. Written as DNA, the CDR3 is TGTGCCAGCAGCTTAGCGGTTGGGACCGCCTCGGCACCCCTCCACTTT. Translation gives CASSLAVGTASAPLHF.

This rearrangement joins TRBV12-3 or TRBV12-4 to TRBJ2-7; TRBD1 or TRBD2 may be the D gene (5 bases each). This CDR3 comprises 17 residues. Deletions cut 1 base from V and 3 bases from J, with 19 bases between. CDR3 DNA sequence: TGTGCCAGCAGTTTAGGCCCTACAGGCGCCGGGAACTACGAGCAGTACTTC. Its protein is CASSLGPTGAGNYEQYF.

The chain couples TRBV6-6 to TRBJ1-2; D is perhaps TRBD1 (6 bases). In germline, CDR1 is MNHNY, CDR2 SVGAGI (reference sequence). The V and J ends lost 2 bases and 0 bases respectively, with 10 bases between them. The CDR3 has 15 amino acids. The CDR3, as DNA: TGTGCCAGCAGTTACCTCGGGGGGCCTAACTATGGCTACACCTTC. This encodes CASSYLGGPNYGYTF.

This clonotype has only one observation. The rearrangement links TRBV7-9 to TRBJ1-6, with unresolved D. Germline lookup yields CDR1 SEHNR and CDR2 FQNEAQ (reference sequence). The germline V and J ends were trimmed by 3 bases and 10 bases, with 13 bases remaining between them. The CDR3 runs to 14 residues. The CDR3 DNA sequence: TGTGCCAGCAGCTTTTTTGGGGAGGCCTCACCCCTCCACTTT. Translated, it gives CASSFFGEASPLHF.

In its sample, this clonotype was seen a few times. The genes are TRBV29-1 and TRBJ1-1; TRBD1 might be the D (5 bases). V lost 6 bases and J 7 bases, leaving 9 bases between the germline ends. Germline-derived CDR1 and CDR2 are SQVTM and ANQGSEA. The CDR3 runs to 10 residues. CDR3 region: CSVGVSEAFF. CDR3 nucleotide sequence: TGCAGCGTGGGGGTGAGTGAAGCTTTCTTT.

This clonotype was seen many times. This chain joins TRBV7-8 and TRBJ2-5; D gene ambiguous. Germline CDR1 reads SGHVS; CDR2 reads FQNEAQ. Trimming stripped 3 bases from V and 2 bases from J, with 7 bases between. The CDR3 has 13 amino acids. The CDR3 coding sequence is TGTGCCAGCAGCTTCGGCGAACAAGAGACCCAGTACTTC. Protein sequence: CASSFGEQETQYF.

V and J are TRBV11-2 and TRBJ1-5; no clear D gene. CDR3 length: 13 amino acids. Looked up from germline, CDR1 is SGHAT and CDR2 is FQNNGV. Between the trimmed V and J ends, which lost 6 bases and 5 bases, there was a span of 11 bases. The CDR3 loop reads CASSRLEDQPQHF. The CDR3 nucleotides are TGTGCCAGCAGTCGGCTGGAGGATCAGCCCCAGCATTTT.

This rearrangement joins TRBV7-3 to TRBJ2-3; tentatively, D is TRBD1 (6 bases). V dropped 4 bases and J dropped 4 bases, with 9 bases sitting between them. CDR3 size: 13 residues. In germline, CDR1 is SGHTA, CDR2 FQGTGA. CDR3 in DNA: TGTGCCAGCAGCTGGACAGATGCAGATACGCAGTATTTT. Its translation is CASSWTDADTQYF. Full variable domain (outside the CDR3, taken from reference TRBV7-3 and TRBJ2-3): GAGVSQTPSNKVTEKGKYVELRCDPISGHTALYWYRQSLGQGPEFLIYFQGTGAADDSGLPNDRFFAVRPEGSVSTLKIQRTERGDSAVYLCASSWTDADTQYFGPGTRLTVL.

Notes on this clonotype: A junction end diverges from the germline sequence, so it may reflect a read error. The chain combines TRBV7-2 with TRBJ2-3; D is unclear. The CDR3 covers 15 residues. Germline CDR1 SGHTA, CDR2 FQGNSA. This CDR3 is CASSLVSLSADTRYF. In DNA, the CDR3 is TGTGCCAGCAGCTTAGTTTCGCTGTCCGCAGATACGCGGTATTTT.

The genes are TRBV12-3 or TRBV12-4 and TRBJ2-1, with D perhaps TRBD1 (6 bases). The germline V and J ends were trimmed by 6 bases and 13 bases, with 19 bases remaining between them. This CDR3 spans 13 amino acids. CDR3 protein: CASRRAAPGEQFF. The DNA for the CDR3 is TGTGCCAGCAGGCGAGCAGCTCCAGGGGAACAGTTCTTC.

This clonotype was seen a few times. The rearrangement links TRBV4-2 to TRBJ1-1; D gene uncertain. Germline assignment: CDR1 LGHNA and CDR2 YNFKEQ. This CDR3 comprises 15 residues. Trimming left V 4 bases short and J 3 bases short, with 15 bases between. CDR3 region: CASSLGVLVYTEAFF. CDR3 nucleotide sequence: TGTGCCAGCAGCCTAGGAGTCCTCGTATACACTGAAGCTTTCTTT.

This clonotype was detected a few times. The chain employs TRBV4-3 and TRBJ2-3; D uncertain. The germline V gene has CDR1 LGHNA and CDR2 YSLEER. V was shortened by 0 bases and J by 8 bases, with 18 bases between the two germline ends. The CDR3 is 16 residues long. This CDR3 is CASSQEGAGKVGTQYF. In DNA, the CDR3 is TGCGCCAGCAGCCAAGAAGGTGCAGGCAAAGTGGGTACGCAGTATTTT.

Only a few counts were recorded for this clonotype. CDR3 DNA sequence: TGTGCCAGCTCACAACTAGCGGGGAGTTTCACAGATACGCAGTATTTT. Protein sequence: CASSQLAGSFTDTQYF. This chain connects TRBV18 to TRBJ2-3, with 10 nucleotides matching TRBD2. This CDR3 spans 16 amino acids. The trim removed 4 bases at V and 2 bases at J, leaving 6 bases unmatched. Germline-derived CDR1 and CDR2 are KGHSH and LQKENI.

The sample holds a few counts of this clonotype. The V and J genes are TRBV5-4 and TRBJ2-1, with 14 bases identical to TRBD2. J gave up 5 bases and V 4 bases, and 2 bases lay outside the gene matches. The CDR3 length is 15 residues. Germline V gene data show CDR1 as SGHNT and CDR2 as YYREEE (reference sequence). The CDR3 nucleotides read TGTGCCAGCAGCCAGGGACTAGCGGGGGACAATGAGCAGTTCTTC. It yields the protein CASSQGLAGDNEQFF.

The rearrangement uses TRBV6-5 and TRBJ1-2; D is unclear. The V gene lost 2 bases and the J gene lost 7 bases, with 20 bases spanning the gap. Germline V CDR1 and CDR2: MNHEY, SVGAGI. This CDR3 region has 16 residues. CDR3 sequence: CASSYHLQRSSSGYTF. The CDR3 DNA sequence: TGTGCCAGCAGTTACCATTTACAGCGATCTAGTAGTGGCTACACCTTC.

The chain links TRBV2 to TRBJ2-7; TRBD2 might be the D (5 bases). V shed 3 bases and J shed 3 bases, with 12 bases lying between them. Germline CDR1 reads SNHLY; CDR2 reads FYNNEI. CDR3 length equals 14 residues. The CDR3 sequence: CASSESKRVYEQYV. Written as DNA, the CDR3 is TGTGCCAGCAGTGAGTCTAAGAGGGTCTACGAGCAGTACGTC.

The chain links TRBV9 to TRBJ2-1; D is unclear. The CDR3 contains 14 residues. CDR1 is SGDLS, CDR2 YYNGEE, per germline. V was pared by 5 bases and J by 0 bases, with 9 bases between. CDR3 nucleotides: TGTGCCAGCAGTGAAAAGAGCTCCTACAATGAGCAGTTCTTC. Protein: CASSEKSSYNEQFF. Looking up the rest from reference TRBV9 and TRBJ2-1 gives the full variable domain: DSGVTQTPKHLITATGQRVTLRCSPRSGDLSVYWYQQSLDQGLQFLIQYYNGEERAKGNILERFSAQQFPDLHSELNLSSLELGDSALYFCASSEKSSYNEQFFGPGTRLTVL.

A few counts support this clonotype. V gene TRBV5-1 combines with J gene TRBJ2-2; no firm D call. Germline CDR1 and CDR2: SGHRS and YFSETQ. The CDR3 consists of 15 residues. Trimming took 6 bases from V and 8 from J, leaving 20 bases between them. CDR3 coding DNA: TGCGCCAGCAACCCCGCCTTACCCCCGAATGGGGAGCTGTTTTTT. Its translation is CASNPALPPNGELFF.

The gene calls are TRBV5-1 and TRBJ2-7; unclear D gene. This CDR3 has 12 amino acids. Germline V gene data show CDR1 as SGHRS and CDR2 as YFSETQ. V gave up 5 bases and J gave up 0 bases, with 6 bases separating them. CDR3 coding DNA: TGCGCCAGCAGAGGAGACTCCTACGAGCAGTACTTC. As protein: CASRGDSYEQYF.

The V call is TRBV7-9, the J call TRBJ1-2; possible D gene TRBD1, 6 bases. From germline, CDR1 is SEHNR and CDR2 FQNEAQ (reference sequence). The CDR3 is made up of 14 amino acids. The germline V and J ends were trimmed by 1 base and 4 bases, with 10 bases remaining between them. CDR3 protein: CASSLEGVSYGYTF. The CDR3 DNA reads as TGTGCCAGCAGCTTAGAGGGGGTTAGCTATGGCTACACCTTC.

The chain has TRBV12-3 or TRBV12-4 and TRBJ2-1, with 10 bases that match TRBD2. The CDR3 sequence is 15 residues long. Trimming took 6 bases from V and 2 from J; bases not matched to a gene: 4. CDR3 sequence (DNA): TGTGCCAGCAGCCTCAGCGGGGGGGCCTACAATGAGCAGTTCTTC. Amino acids: CASSLSGGAYNEQFF.

The sample holds a few counts of this clonotype. The chain uses TRBV3-1 and TRBJ2-3; D is uncertain. Germline V gene sequence: CDR1 LGHDT, CDR2 YNNKEL (reference sequence). Trimming took off 2 bases at V and 6 bases at J, with 3 bases between the two ends. CDR3 length equals 11 residues. The CDR3 sequence: CASSQIDTQYF. The CDR3 bases are TGTGCCAGCAGCCAAATCGATACGCAGTATTTT.

The chain employs TRBV7-3 and TRBJ1-4; no firm D call. V lost 9 bases and J 4 bases, leaving 6 bases between the germline ends. The CDR3 loop spans 11 amino acids. CDR1 and CDR2 (germline): SGHTA, FQGTGA. CDR3 DNA: TGTGCCAGGACGCATAATGAAAAACTGTTTTTT. It yields the protein CARTHNEKLFF.

This clonotype was detected only once. Just one base apart from a much larger clone, this may be a read error. V gene TRBV20-1 combines with J gene TRBJ2-5, with D perhaps TRBD2 (7 bases). Germline V gene lookup returns CDR1 DFQATT and CDR2 SNEGSKA (reference sequence). Trimming left V 6 bases short and J 5 bases short, with 16 bases between. CDR3 length: 13 amino acids. CDR3 DNA: TGCAGTGCCAGACGGGGGGCGCGGGAGACCCAGTACTTC. Translating gives CSARRGARETQYF.

This clonotype was detected a few times. The genes are TRBV5-4 and TRBJ2-3; D is undetermined. The CDR3 sequence is 14 residues long. Trimming shortened V by 6 bases and J by 2 bases, and 13 bases separated the two germline ends. Germline V gene sequence: CDR1 SGHNT, CDR2 YYREEE (reference sequence). The CDR3 sequence is CASTSIEDTDTQYF. The CDR3 coding sequence is TGTGCCAGCACCTCTATCGAGGACACAGATACGCAGTATTTT.

This clonotype has just a few counts. The rearrangement joins TRBV7-3 to TRBJ2-1; 10 bases are a match to TRBD1. The germline V gene encodes CDR1 SGHTA and CDR2 FQGTGA. This CDR3 has 15 residues. V shed 4 bases and J 3 bases; nucleotides not matched to a gene: 3. The CDR3 sequence is CASSSGQGIYNEQFF. DNA for the CDR3: TGTGCCAGCAGCTCGGGACAGGGGATCTACAATGAGCAGTTCTTC.

This clonotype was picked up a small number of times. V gene TRBV20-1 combines with J gene TRBJ2-4, with TRBD1 matching 9 bases. The CDR3 sequence is 14 residues long. Trimming at V came to 6 bases and at J to 7 bases, leaving 10 bases not matched to a gene. Looked up from germline, CDR1 is DFQATT and CDR2 is SNEGSKA (reference sequence). In DNA, the CDR3 is TGCAGTGCGCGGGCCGGGACAGGGCGGAACATTCAGTACTTC. Translated: CSARAGTGRNIQYF.

This chain joins TRBV9 and TRBJ2-3; 8 nucleotides match TRBD2. The J segment lost 2 bases and the V segment lost 3 bases, leaving 8 bases of the junction unmatched. This CDR3 comprises 16 residues. CDR1 SGDLS and CDR2 YYNGEE come from the germline V gene. CDR3 in DNA: TGTGCCAGCAGCGCCTCCGGGACTAGGGTCACAGATACGCAGTATTTT. Its protein product is CASSASGTRVTDTQYF. Full variable domain (outside the CDR3, taken from reference TRBV9 and TRBJ2-3): DSGVTQTPKHLITATGQRVTLRCSPRSGDLSVYWYQQSLDQGLQFLIQYYNGEERAKGNILERFSAQQFPDLHSELNLSSLELGDSALYFCASSASGTRVTDTQYFGPGTRLTVL.

The chain carries TRBV6-2 or TRBV6-3 and TRBJ2-1; the match to TRBD2 covers 16 bases. The length of the CDR3 is 22 residues. Per the germline V gene, CDR1 is MNHEY and CDR2 is SVGEGT. J was trimmed by 8 bases and V by 2 bases; bases with no gene match: 21. The CDR3 here is CASSYPTGPGLAGGSPKDEQFF. CDR3 in DNA: TGTGCCAGCAGTTACCCAACCGGCCCGGGACTAGCGGGGGGGAGCCCTAAGGATGAGCAGTTCTTC.